This T cell receptor (beta chain) was captured by sequencing in a study of blood T cell repertoires in COVID-19. Study details: Italy, Spain and the United States were the sources of the convalescent and acute COVID-19 samples.

This CDR3 spans 16 amino acids. The V and J ends lost 5 bases and 2 bases respectively, with 19 bases between them. Germline V gene lookup returns CDR1 MNHGY and CDR2 SVAAGI. Living in about two dozen US areas, the participants were between about 18 and 100 years of age. In the original workflow: Quantification of nucleated cells was approximated via reference gene primer amplification. Assay used: immunoSEQ multiplex PCR; TCRdb lists only in-frame clones, some missing. From that table come the V and J calls and clone size; the DNA was used to work out D and trimming. In the table there are about 140,000 clones, about four fifths of which are singletons.

This receptor was obtained from a woman in her forties or fifties with acute COVID-19. This chain joins TRBV6-9 and TRBJ2-7; D ambiguous. Material: PBMCs or T cells enriched from blood (not recorded which). The CDR3 DNA is TGTGCCAGCAGTCCCTCCTTGGAGCGAACCACCTACGAGCAGTACTTC. Encoded protein: CASSPSLERTTYEQYF.